The clone carrying this T cell receptor (beta chain) was seen just once. The CDR3 sequence is 11 residues long. Trimming took 3 bases from V and 14 from J, leaving 14 bases between them. Germline V gene sequence: CDR1 DFQATT, CDR2 SNEGSKA (reference sequence). The sample belongs to a study of blood T cell repertoires in COVID-19. Study at large: The samples span acute and convalescent COVID-19 from the United States, Italy and Spain. PBMCs, B-cell-depleted T cells, or T cells provided the cDNA or gDNA that made up the material.

Study processing details: Amplification from reference gene primers served as the basis for estimated nucleated cell counts. Libraries were prepared by immunoSEQ multiplex PCR; TCRdb keeps only in-frame clonotypes and omits some of them. D and trimming come from the DNA, and the V and J calls and clone size come from that table. This sample has about 140,000 clones; about 85% occur once, and the top ten carry more than 2%. The clonotype comes from a human donor with COVID-19, enrolled during active disease. The donor label of this sample is uncertain. The sample consisted of peripheral blood. The rearrangement links TRBV20-1 to TRBJ2-1; D may be TRBD2 (6 bases). The CDR3 protein is CSASAGMLKFF. Written as DNA, the CDR3 is TGCAGTGCTAGTGCGGGAATGTTAAAGTTCTTC.